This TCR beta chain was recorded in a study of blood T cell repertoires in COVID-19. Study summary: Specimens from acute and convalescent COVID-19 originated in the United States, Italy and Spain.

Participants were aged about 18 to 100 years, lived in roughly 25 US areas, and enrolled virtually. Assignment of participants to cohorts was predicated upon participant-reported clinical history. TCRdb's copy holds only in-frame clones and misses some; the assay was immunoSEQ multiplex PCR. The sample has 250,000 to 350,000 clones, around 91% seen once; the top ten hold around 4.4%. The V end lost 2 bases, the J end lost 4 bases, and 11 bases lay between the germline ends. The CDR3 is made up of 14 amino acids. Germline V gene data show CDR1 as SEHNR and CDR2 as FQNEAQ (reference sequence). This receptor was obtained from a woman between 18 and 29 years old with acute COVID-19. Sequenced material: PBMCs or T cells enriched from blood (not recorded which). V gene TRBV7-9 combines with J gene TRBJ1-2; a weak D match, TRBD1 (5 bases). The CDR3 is CASSLNRNVYGYTF. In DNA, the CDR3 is TGTGCCAGCAGCTTAAACAGGAATGTCTATGGCTACACCTTC.